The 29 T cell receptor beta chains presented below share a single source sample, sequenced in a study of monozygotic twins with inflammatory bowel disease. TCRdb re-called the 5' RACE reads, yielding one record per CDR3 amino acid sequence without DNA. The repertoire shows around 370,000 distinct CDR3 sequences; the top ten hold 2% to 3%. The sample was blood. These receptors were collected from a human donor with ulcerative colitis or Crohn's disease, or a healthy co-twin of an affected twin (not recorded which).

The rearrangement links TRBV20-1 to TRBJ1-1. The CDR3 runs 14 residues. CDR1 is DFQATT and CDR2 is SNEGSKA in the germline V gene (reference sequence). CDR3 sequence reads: CSARDLRESTEAFF.

CDR3 amino acids: CSARDGGMNTEAFF. V usage is TRBV20-1 and J usage is TRBJ1-1. Per the germline V gene, CDR1 is DFQATT and CDR2 is SNEGSKA (reference sequence). The CDR3 contains 14 residues.

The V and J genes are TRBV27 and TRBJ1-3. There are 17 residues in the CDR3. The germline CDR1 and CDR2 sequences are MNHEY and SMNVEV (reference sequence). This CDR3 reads CASSLTYSGFSGNTIYF.

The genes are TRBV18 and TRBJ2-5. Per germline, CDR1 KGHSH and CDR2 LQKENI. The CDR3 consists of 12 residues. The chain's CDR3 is CASSPFEETQYF.

The CDR3 sequence: CASSSRVRFNEQFF. The V and J genes are TRBV7-9 and TRBJ2-1; TCRdb's D gene call, TRBD1, goes unchecked for lack of DNA. The CDR3 contains 14 residues. The germline V gene has CDR1 SEHNR and CDR2 FQNEAQ (reference sequence).

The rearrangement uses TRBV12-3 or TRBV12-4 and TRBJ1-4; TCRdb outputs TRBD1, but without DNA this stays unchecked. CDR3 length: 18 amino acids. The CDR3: CASRRSVVHRGSNEKLFF.

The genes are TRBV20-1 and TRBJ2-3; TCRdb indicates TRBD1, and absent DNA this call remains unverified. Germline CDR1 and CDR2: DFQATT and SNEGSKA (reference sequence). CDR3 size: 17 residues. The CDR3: CSALRLPGQGVADTQYF.

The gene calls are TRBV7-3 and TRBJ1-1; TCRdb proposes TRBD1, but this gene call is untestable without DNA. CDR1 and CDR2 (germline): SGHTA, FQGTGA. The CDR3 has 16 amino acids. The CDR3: CASSLTGTADHEAAFF.

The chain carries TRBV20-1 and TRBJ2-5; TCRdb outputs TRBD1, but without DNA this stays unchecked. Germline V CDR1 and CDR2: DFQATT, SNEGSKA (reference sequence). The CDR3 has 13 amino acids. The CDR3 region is CSAEDWDKETQYF.

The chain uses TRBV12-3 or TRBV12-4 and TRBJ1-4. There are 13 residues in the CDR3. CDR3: CASSFRPREKLFF.

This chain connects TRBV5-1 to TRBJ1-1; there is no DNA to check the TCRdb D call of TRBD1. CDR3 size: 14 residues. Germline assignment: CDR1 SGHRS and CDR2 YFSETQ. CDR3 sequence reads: CASSPWTGDTEAFF.

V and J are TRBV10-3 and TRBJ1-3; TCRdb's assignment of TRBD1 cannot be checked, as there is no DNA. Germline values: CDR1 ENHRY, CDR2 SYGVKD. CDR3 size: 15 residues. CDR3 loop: CAISAGHTSGNTIYF.

The CDR3 spells CASSLFVRTAGNSPLHF. This chain links TRBV5-6 with TRBJ1-6. Looked up from germline, CDR1 is SGHDT and CDR2 is YYEEEE. CDR3 length: 17 residues.

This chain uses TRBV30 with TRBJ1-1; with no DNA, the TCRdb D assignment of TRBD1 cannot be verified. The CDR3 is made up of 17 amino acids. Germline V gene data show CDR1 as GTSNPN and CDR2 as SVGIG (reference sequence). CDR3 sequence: CAWSVWTGGGDRTEAFF.

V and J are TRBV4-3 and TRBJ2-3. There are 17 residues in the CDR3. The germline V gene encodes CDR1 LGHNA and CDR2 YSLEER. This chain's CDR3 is CASSQDRGSRKSDTQYF.

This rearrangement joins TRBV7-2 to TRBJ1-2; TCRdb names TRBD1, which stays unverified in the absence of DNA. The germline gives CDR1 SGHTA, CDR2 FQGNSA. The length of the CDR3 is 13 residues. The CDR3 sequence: CASSFGRGQGYTF.

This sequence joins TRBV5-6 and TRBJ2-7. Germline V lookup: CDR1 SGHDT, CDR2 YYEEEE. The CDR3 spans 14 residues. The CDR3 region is CASSLDRSTYEQYF.

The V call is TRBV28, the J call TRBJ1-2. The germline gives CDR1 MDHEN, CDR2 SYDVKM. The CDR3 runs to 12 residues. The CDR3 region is CASSFMGDGYTF.

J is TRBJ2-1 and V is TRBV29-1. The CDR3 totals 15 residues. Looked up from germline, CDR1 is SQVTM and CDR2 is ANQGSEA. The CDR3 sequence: CSVVPQAESYNEQFF.

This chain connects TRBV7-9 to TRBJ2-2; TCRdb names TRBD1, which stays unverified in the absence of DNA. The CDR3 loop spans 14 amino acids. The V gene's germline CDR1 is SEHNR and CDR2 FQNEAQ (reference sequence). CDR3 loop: CASSLRRGDGELFF.

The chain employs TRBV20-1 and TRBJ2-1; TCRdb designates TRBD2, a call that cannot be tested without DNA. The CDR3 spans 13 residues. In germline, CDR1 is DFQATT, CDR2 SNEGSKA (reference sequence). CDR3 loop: CSAAGTSYNEQFF.

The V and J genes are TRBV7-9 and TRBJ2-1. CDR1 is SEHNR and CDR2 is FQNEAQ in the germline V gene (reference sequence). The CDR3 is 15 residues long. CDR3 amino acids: CASSLRLAENNEQFF.

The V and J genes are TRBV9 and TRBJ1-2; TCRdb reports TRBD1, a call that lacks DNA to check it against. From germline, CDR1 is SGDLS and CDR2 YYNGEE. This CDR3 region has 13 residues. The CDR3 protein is CASRKAGGNGYTF.

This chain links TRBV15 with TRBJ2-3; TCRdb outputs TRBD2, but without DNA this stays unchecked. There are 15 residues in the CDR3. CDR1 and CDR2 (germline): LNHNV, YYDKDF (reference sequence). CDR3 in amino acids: CATSRSPGTTDTQYF.

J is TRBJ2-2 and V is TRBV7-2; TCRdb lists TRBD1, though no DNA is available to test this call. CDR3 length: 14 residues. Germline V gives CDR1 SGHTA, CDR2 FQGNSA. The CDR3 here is CASSLVGVAGELFF.

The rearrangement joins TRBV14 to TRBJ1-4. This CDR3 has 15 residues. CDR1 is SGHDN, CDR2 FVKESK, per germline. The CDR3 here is CASSQVGDRDEKLFF. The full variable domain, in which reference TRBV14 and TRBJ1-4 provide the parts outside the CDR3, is EAGVTQFPSHSVIEKGQTVTLRCDPISGHDNLYWYRRVMGKEIKFLLHFVKESKQDESGMPNNRFLAERTGGTYSTLKVQPAELEDSGVYFCASSQVGDRDEKLFFGSGTQLSVL.

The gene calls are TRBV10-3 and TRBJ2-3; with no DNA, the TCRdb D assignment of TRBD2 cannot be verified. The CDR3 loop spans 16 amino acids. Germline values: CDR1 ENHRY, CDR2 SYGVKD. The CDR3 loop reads CAISRLAGGTTDTQYF.

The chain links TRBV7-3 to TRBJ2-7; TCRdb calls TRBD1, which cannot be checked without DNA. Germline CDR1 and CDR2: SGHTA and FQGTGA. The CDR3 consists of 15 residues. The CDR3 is CASSLGGVSSYEQYF.

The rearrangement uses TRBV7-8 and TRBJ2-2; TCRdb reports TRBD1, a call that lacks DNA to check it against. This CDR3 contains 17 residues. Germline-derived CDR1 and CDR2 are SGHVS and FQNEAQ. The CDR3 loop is CASSRGGGFVATGELFF.